Sequencing of this T cell receptor beta chain was carried out in a study of control samples from healthy donors and cancer patients. Repertoires were generated with immunoSEQ multiplex PCR, while TCRdb's copy carries only in-frame clones and drops some. The sample records 130,000 or so clones, nearly 90% being singletons. The V segment lost 3 bases and the J segment 5 bases; nucleotides outside the gene matches: 7. Per the germline V gene, CDR1 is SGHRS and CDR2 is YFSETQ. The CDR3 sequence is 14 residues long. This clonotype was sampled from a man aged 50-59 years in good health. Sequencing used blood. The genes are TRBV5-1 and TRBJ1-1; 7 bases line up with TRBD1. CDR3 region: CASSSQGRGTEAFF. The CDR3 DNA follows: TGCGCCAGCAGCTCACAGGGGCGGGGGACTGAAGCTTTCTTT.